This entry lists 5 T cell receptor beta chains sequenced from one sample in a study of blood T cell repertoires in COVID-19. Sequenced by immunoSEQ multiplex PCR; TCRdb stores in-frame clones only, minus some. The sample holds 150,000 to 200,000 clones, under 85% seen once. The sequenced sample consisted of peripheral blood. The receptors stem from a man in his sixties with active or convalescent COVID-19.

The chain recombines TRBV7-9 with TRBJ1-1; D call uncertain. Germline CDR1 is SEHNR and CDR2 is FQNEAQ (reference sequence). The CDR3 extends over 15 amino acids. The germline V and J ends were trimmed by 11 bases and 4 bases, with 23 bases remaining between them. In DNA, the CDR3 is TGTGCCGTTCCCCACGCGAGGTTGGAGGGCACTGAAGCTTTCTTT. It codes for CAVPHARLEGTEAFF.

The chain joins TRBV18 to TRBJ2-3; D remains unclear. CDR3 length: 16 amino acids. V was trimmed by 3 bases and J by 0 bases, leaving 13 bases between them. Germline V lookup: CDR1 KGHSH, CDR2 LQKENI. The CDR3 region has the DNA TGTGCCAGCTCACCTCAAGGTAGCACTAGCACAGATACGCAGTATTTT. Translated: CASSPQGSTSTDTQYF.

The V call is TRBV14, the J call TRBJ1-4; possible D gene TRBD1, 6 bases. Deletions cut 5 bases from V and 7 bases from J, with 11 bases between. The CDR3 has 13 amino acids. CDR1 and CDR2 (germline): SGHDN, FVKESK. For the CDR3, the DNA is TGTGCCAGCAGCGGGGGGGCCGGTGAAAAACTGTTTTTT. Its protein is CASSGGAGEKLFF.

The genes are TRBV5-1 and TRBJ2-2; the match to TRBD2 covers 8 bases. The trim removed 3 bases at V and 2 bases at J, leaving 9 bases unmatched. Germline CDR1 SGHRS, CDR2 YFSETQ. The CDR3 has 17 residues. CDR3 in DNA: TGCGCCAGCAGCTCACAACCAGCGGGAGCCAACACCGGGGAGCTGTTTTTT. Its protein product is CASSSQPAGANTGELFF.

This clone was detected only a few times. This sequence joins TRBV19 and TRBJ1-2, with 7 bases fitting TRBD1. V trimming: 5 bases; J trimming: 3 bases; junction bases outside the gene matches: 6. The CDR3 length is 14 residues. Germline V gene data show CDR1 as LNHDA and CDR2 as SQIVND (reference sequence). CDR3 amino acids: CASSPDRVDYGYTF. DNA of the CDR3: TGTGCCAGTAGTCCCGACAGGGTCGACTATGGCTACACCTTC.